This section outlines one T cell receptor beta chain sequence together with its context. Its specificity is not known. Vbeta (60) and Jbeta (13) primers were used in the PCR. Clones were read by immunoSEQ multiplex PCR, and TCRdb kept only the in-frame ones, dropping some. The sample records more than 80,000 clones, around 68% being singletons. This record comes from a study of cytomegalovirus exposure and HLA in healthy donors. Study as a whole: Among the 300 to 450 genotyped donors, 65% to 85% were placed in the Caucasian-associated ancestry cluster. Study outcomes and limitations: Prior analysis indicated that the majority of TCR beta V segments exhibited productivity approximately 87% or approximately 30% of the time. Sequencing had likely introduced a cluster of highly shared sequence variants as an artifact. Among the most significant clusters, several appeared linked to common viral pathogens in a later analysis.

CDR1 is ENHRY, CDR2 SYGVKD, per germline. V was trimmed by 3 bases and J by 2 bases, leaving 11 bases between them. CDR3 length equals 14 residues. The TCR comes from a woman between 40 and 55 years old in good health and CMV-seropositive. Specimen: PBMCs. The V and J genes are TRBV10-3 and TRBJ2-7; D is unresolved. The CDR3 here is CAISEPRSPYEQYF. In nucleotides, the CDR3 is TGTGCCATCAGTGAACCCCGGTCCCCCTACGAGCAGTACTTC.